Detailed here is one TCR beta chain. Its antigen is as yet unknown. Researchers took lesional scalp punch biopsies and peripheral blood from people who were alopecia areata patients. T lymphocytes (CD4+ and CD8+) were sorted from PBMCs. Reverse transcription of extracted RNA yielded cDNA, which provided the sequencing template. Measured with immunoSEQ multiplex PCR; TCRdb has only the in-frame clones, and not every one. The table lists 65,000 to 100,000 clones, roughly 50% of them singletons. This entry belongs to a study of CD8+ T cells in alopecia areata. Study results and caveats: Affected lesional scalp, above all in alopecia totalis/universalis, was more clonal than normal scalp. Normal skin's resident alphabeta T cells are also sequenced in scalp samples.

The CDR3 consists of 15 residues. Trimming left V 0 bases short and J 3 bases short, with 10 bases between. Germline V lookup: CDR1 SGHDT, CDR2 YYEEEE. Sequenced: NKG2D-high CD8+ T cells sorted from blood. The source of this sequence is a human donor with alopecia areata. The chain uses TRBV5-6 and TRBJ2-1; D unclear. The CDR3 spells CASSLVWTGYNEQFF. The CDR3 bases are TGTGCCAGCAGCTTGGTTTGGACGGGCTACAATGAGCAGTTCTTC.